The clone carrying this T cell receptor (beta chain) was seen only a few times. The antigen is not known. The source material, RNA transcripts, was used to amplify TCR beta CDR3 regions. The primer set for the first-round RT-PCR of the TCR CDR3 was HTBI. TCRdb redid the calling of the multiplex PCR reads with MiXCR, one entry per CDR3 protein. The sample lists 350,000 or so distinct CDR3 sequences, roughly 18% occurring once. The sample is drawn from a study of T cells in Graves' hyperthyroidism and ophthalmopathy. Points from the study as a whole: Ophthalmopathy was distinguished from stable hyperthyroidism by 13 V-J signatures.

The CDR3 loop spans 14 amino acids. Per the germline V gene, CDR1 is MNHEY and CDR2 is SMNVEV (reference sequence). V lost 0 bases to trimming and J lost 6 bases; unmatched junction nucleotides: 1. The sequenced sample was blood. The sequence was obtained from a woman aged 40 to 50 with Graves' ophthalmopathy. The chain uses TRBV27 and TRBJ1-5, with 8 positions matching TRBD1. The CDR3 is CASSLSTGVQPQHF. Written as DNA, the CDR3 is TGTGCCAGCAGTTTATCGACAGGGGTTCAGCCCCAGCATTTT.